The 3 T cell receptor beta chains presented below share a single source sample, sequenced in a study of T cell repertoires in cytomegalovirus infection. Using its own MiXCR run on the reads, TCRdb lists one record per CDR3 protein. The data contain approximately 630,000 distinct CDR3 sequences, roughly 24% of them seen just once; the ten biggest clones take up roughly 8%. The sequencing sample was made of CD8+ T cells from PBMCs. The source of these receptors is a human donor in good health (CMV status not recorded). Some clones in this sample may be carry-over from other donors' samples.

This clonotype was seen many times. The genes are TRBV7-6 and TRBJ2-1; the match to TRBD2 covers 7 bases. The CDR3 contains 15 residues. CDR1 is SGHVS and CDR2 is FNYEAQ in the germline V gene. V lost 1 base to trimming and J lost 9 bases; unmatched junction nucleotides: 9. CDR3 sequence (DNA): TGTGCCAGCAGCTTAGTAGCGGGCCGTCCCAGTGAGCAGTTCTTC. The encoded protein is CASSLVAGRPSEQFF.

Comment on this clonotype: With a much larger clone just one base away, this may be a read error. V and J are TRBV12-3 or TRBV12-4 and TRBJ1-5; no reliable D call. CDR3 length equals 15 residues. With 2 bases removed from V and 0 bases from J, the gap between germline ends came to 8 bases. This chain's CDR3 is CASSLLVLSNQPQHF. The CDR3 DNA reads TGTGCCAGCAGTTTACTGGTACTTAGCAATCAGCCCCAGCATTTT.

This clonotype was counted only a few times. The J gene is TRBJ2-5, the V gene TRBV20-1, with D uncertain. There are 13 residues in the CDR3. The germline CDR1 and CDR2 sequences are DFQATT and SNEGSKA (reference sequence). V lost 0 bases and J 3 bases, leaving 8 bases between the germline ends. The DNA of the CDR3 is TGCAGTGCTAGAGATTACGCAAAAGAGACCCAGTACTTC. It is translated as CSARDYAKETQYF.